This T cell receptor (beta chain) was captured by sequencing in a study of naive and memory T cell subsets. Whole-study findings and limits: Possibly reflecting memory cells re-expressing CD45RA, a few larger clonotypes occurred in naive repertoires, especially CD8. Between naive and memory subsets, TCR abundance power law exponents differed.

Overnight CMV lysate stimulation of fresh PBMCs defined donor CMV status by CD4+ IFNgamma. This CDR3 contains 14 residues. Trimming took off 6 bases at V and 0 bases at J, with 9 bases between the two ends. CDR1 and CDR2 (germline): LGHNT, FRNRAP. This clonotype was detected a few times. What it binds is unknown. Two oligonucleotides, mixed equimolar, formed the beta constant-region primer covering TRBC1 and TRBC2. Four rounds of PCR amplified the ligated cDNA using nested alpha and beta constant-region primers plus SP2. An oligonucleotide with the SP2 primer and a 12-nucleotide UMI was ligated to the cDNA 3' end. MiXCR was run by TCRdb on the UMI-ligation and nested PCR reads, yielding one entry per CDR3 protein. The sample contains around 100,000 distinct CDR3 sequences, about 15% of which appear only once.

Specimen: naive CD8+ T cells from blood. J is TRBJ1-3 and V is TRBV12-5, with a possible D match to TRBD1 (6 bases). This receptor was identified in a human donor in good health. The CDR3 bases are TGTGCTAGTGGGCACAGGGCCTCTGGAAACACCATATATTTT. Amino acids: CASGHRASGNTIYF.